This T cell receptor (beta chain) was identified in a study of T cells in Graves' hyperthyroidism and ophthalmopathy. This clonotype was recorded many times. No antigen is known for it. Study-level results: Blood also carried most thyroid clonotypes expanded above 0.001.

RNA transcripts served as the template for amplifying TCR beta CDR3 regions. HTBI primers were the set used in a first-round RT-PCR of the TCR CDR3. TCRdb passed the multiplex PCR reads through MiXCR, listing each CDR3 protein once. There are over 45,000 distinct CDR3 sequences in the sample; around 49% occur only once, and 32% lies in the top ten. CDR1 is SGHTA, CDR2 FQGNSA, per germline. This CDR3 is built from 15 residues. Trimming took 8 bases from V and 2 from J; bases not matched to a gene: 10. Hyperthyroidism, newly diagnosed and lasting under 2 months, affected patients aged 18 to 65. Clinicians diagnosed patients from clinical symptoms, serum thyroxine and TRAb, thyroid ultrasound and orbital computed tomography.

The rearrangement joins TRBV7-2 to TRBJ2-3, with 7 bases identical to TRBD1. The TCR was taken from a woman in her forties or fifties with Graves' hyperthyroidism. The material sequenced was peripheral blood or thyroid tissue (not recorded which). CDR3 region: CASPSPGTDTDTQYF. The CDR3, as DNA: TGTGCCAGCCCCTCACCCGGGACAGACACAGATACGCAGTATTTT.